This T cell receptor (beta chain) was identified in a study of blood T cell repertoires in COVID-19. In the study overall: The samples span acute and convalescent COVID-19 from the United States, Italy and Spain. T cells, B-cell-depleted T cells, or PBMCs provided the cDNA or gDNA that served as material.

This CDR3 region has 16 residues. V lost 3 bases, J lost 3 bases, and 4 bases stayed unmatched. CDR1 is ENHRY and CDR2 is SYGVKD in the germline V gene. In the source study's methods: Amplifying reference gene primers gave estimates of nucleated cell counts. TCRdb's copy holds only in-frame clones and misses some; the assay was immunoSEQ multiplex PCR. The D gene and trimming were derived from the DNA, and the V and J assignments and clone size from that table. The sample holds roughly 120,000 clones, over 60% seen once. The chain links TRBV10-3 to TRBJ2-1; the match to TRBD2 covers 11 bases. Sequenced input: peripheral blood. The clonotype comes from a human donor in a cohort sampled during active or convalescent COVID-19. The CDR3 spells CAISDRGLADYNEQFF. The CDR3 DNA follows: TGTGCCATCAGTGATAGGGGACTAGCGGACTACAATGAGCAGTTCTTC.